Below are 13 T cell receptor beta chains sequenced from a single sample in a study of blood T cells in healthy people across ages. Primed by a sample-barcoded 5' primer and a J-beta primer mix, a second PCR proceeded for 7 to 11 cycles. One entry per CDR3 protein, called by TCRdb with MiXCR from the 5' RACE reads. The top ten hold less than 20% of the sample, which has hundreds of thousands of distinct CDR3 sequences, approximately 30% seen once. The specimen was blood. The receptors here all came from an elderly woman in good health.

Notes on this clonotype: Possible read error: a much larger clone is one base away. J is TRBJ2-3 and V is TRBV12-3 or TRBV12-4; TRBD2 matches at 9 bases. This CDR3 is built from 15 residues. V was pared by 7 bases and J by 2 bases, with 7 bases of the junction left unmatched. The CDR3 nucleotides read TGTGCCAGCACCCCAGCGGGGGGATTCACAGATACGCAGTATTTT. Protein sequence: CASTPAGGFTDTQYF.

V usage is TRBV7-2 and J usage is TRBJ2-3; D might be TRBD1 (5 bases). Germline loops: CDR1 SGHTA, CDR2 FQGNSA. V was shortened by 5 bases and J by 1 base, with 13 bases between the two germline ends. The CDR3 is 15 residues long. CDR3 region: CASSPWTPRTDTQYF. CDR3 nucleotides: TGTGCCAGCAGCCCCTGGACACCGCGCACAGATACGCAGTATTTT.

This clonotype was seen a handful of times. A single base separates this from a much larger clone, so it may be a read error. This sequence joins TRBV6-6 and TRBJ2-7, with D unclear. CDR3 length: 14 residues. Trimming left V 6 bases short and J 5 bases short, with 17 bases between. The germline V gene encodes CDR1 MNHNY and CDR2 SVGAGI (reference sequence). Here the CDR3 reads CASRYLAAFDEQYF. The CDR3 DNA follows: TGTGCCAGCAGGTATTTGGCAGCTTTCGACGAGCAGTACTTC.

Worth noting for this clonotype: Given a much more abundant clone one base away, this may be a read error. The gene calls are TRBV25-1 and TRBJ1-2, with D possibly matching TRBD1 (6 bases). CDR1 is MGHDK and CDR2 is SYGVNS in the germline V gene. The CDR3 consists of 14 residues. The CDR3 nucleotides read TGTGCCTGCAGTTCCGCAGGGGCAACCTATGGCTACACCTTC. Translating gives CACSSAGATYGYTF.

This clonotype was counted only a few times. This chain links TRBV7-9 with TRBJ2-2; D perhaps matches TRBD1 (7 bases). The V end lost 0 bases, the J end lost 2 bases, and 16 bases lay between the germline ends. The CDR3 sequence is 18 residues long. The germline gives CDR1 SEHNR, CDR2 FQNEAQ (reference sequence). Written as DNA, the CDR3 is TGTGCCAGCAGCTTAGCGCTAGGAGGGACAGCCAACACCGGGGAGCTGTTTTTT. It translates to CASSLALGGTANTGELFF. Filled out from reference TRBV7-9 and TRBJ2-2, the complete variable domain reads DTGVSQNPRHKITKRGQNVTFRCDPISEHNRLYWYRQTLGQGPEFLTYFQNEAQLEKSRLLSDRFSAERPKGSFSTLEIQRTEQGDSAMYLCASSLALGGTANTGELFFGEGSRLTVL.

This clonotype was detected ten times or more. This chain connects TRBV25-1 to TRBJ1-1; tentatively, D is TRBD1 (5 bases). Looked up from germline, CDR1 is MGHDK and CDR2 is SYGVNS. The CDR3 totals 13 residues. V was pared by 5 bases and J by 6 bases, with 13 bases between. The CDR3 DNA reads TGTGCCAGCAGTCTTGGGGCGCGGGCTGAAGCTTTCTTT. Its protein product is CASSLGARAEAFF.

The V and J genes are TRBV12-1 and TRBJ1-4; the listed D gene, TRBD1, was not tested against the DNA. TRBV12-1 represents a pseudogene. This CDR3 region has 16 residues. The CDR3 spells CASSPSSTAGDEKLFF. The CDR3, as DNA: TGTGCCAGCAGCCCATCCTCCACGGCAGGGGATGAAAAACTGTTTTTT.

In this sample, this clonotype turned up many times. V usage is TRBV7-2 and J usage is TRBJ2-1; D possibly corresponds to TRBD2 (5 bases). The germline V gene has CDR1 SGHTA and CDR2 FQGNSA. Deletions cut 5 bases from V and 1 base from J, with 15 bases between. The CDR3 spans 16 residues. The DNA for the CDR3 is TGTGCCAGCAGCGTAACTAGGCGGCAGTCCTACAATGAGCAGTTCTTC. Protein product: CASSVTRRQSYNEQFF.

In the case of this clonotype: A much larger clone differs from this one at a single base, so this may be a read error. The rearrangement uses TRBV4-2 and TRBJ2-7; 8 bases fit TRBD1. The V gene end was trimmed by 0 bases and the J gene end by 6 bases; junction bases not matched to a gene: 7. Germline values: CDR1 LGHNA, CDR2 YNFKEQ. The CDR3 runs to 15 residues. CDR3 bases: TGTGCCAGCAGCCAAGAGGTCGGGACAGGAGCCGAGCAGTACTTC. This translates into CASSQEVGTGAEQYF.

This clonotype was observed many times. The V gene is TRBV7-2, the J gene TRBJ1-5; a weak D match, TRBD1 (5 bases). The germline CDR1 and CDR2 sequences are SGHTA and FQGNSA. The CDR3 runs to 15 residues. V lost 4 bases, J lost 6 bases, and 16 bases lay in between. DNA of the CDR3: TGTGCCAGCAGCTCACCCGAGAGGGGACCTCAGCCCCAGCATTTT. Its protein product is CASSSPERGPQPQHF.

This clonotype was picked up many times. The J gene is TRBJ1-4, the V gene TRBV6-5; D ambiguous. The CDR3 is 13 residues long. With 5 bases removed from V and 8 bases from J, the gap between germline ends came to 12 bases. From germline, CDR1 is MNHEY and CDR2 SVGAGI. The CDR3 DNA reads TGTGCCAGCAGTGACGATCTCGGCGAAAAACTGTTTTTT. Amino acids: CASSDDLGEKLFF.

The chain recombines TRBV10-3 with TRBJ2-2; 8 nucleotides match TRBD2. Trimming at V came to 6 bases and at J to 5 bases, leaving 14 bases not matched to a gene. CDR3 length: 17 residues. The germline gives CDR1 ENHRY, CDR2 SYGVKD. This chain's CDR3 is CAISPHGGALGTGELFF. CDR3 nucleotide sequence: TGTGCCATCAGCCCCCACGGGGGGGCACTTGGGACCGGGGAGCTGTTTTTT.

This clonotype occurred a few times. The chain links TRBV11-2 to TRBJ2-7, with a tentative D call TRBD2 (5 bases). The CDR3 length is 14 residues. CDR1 and CDR2 from the germline V gene are SGHAT and FQNNGV. V was trimmed by 1 base and J by 2 bases, leaving 9 bases between them. The CDR3 bases are TGTGCCAGCAGCTTAGCCGCGGGCCCCTACGAGCAGTACTTC. It yields the protein CASSLAAGPYEQYF.